These T cell receptor beta chains were read from a single sample in a study of radiotherapy plus CTLA-4 blockade in lung cancer. Repertoires were generated with immunoSEQ multiplex PCR, while TCRdb's copy carries only in-frame clones and drops some. The profile shows around 56,000 clones, roughly 80% of them singletons. The material was peripheral blood, obtained from a patient treated with radiotherapy plus ipilimumab. The source is a human donor with non-small cell lung cancer who had a complete response to radiotherapy plus ipilimumab. Each CDR3 is given with its conserved first and last residue. The D gene is left open where the match is weak. The size of a clone is reported for some rows only, either as once, few or many, or as a class for expanded clones.

-	TRBV27	14	TRBJ1-2	-	TGTGCCAGCAGTTTAGGGGCAGCTAACTATGGCTACACCTTC	CASSLGAANYGYTF
-	TRBV19	15	TRBJ1-5	few	TGTGCCAGTAGTATGGTGGCAGGGGGCAATCAGCCCCAGCATTTT	CASSMVAGGNQPQHF
-	TRBV18	14	TRBJ2-1	-	TGTGCCAGCTCACCACCTGGTCGGGTGAATGAGCAGTTCTTC	CASSPPGRVNEQFF
TRBD1	TRBV5-4	15	TRBJ2-6	-	TGTGCCAGCAGCCCAGGGGGCGCTGGGGCCAACGTCCTGACTTTC	CASSPGGAGANVLTF
-	TRBV2	13	TRBJ1-1	-	TGTGCCAGCACCTACGGTGGGGGGATTCAAGCTTTCTTT	CASTYGGGIQAFF
TRBD2	TRBV15	17	TRBJ2-1	-	TGTGCCACCAGCAGAGAAGGACTAGCGGGCCTGTACAATGAGCAGTTCTTC	CATSREGLAGLYNEQFF
-	TRBV14	14	TRBJ1-1	medium-sized	TGTGCCAGCAGCCAAGAGGTGAGGAACACTGAAGCTTTCTTT	CASSQEVRNTEAFF
TRBD1	TRBV5-1	16	TRBJ2-5	once	TGCGCCAGCAGCTTGGGATACGGGACAGGACAAGAGACCCAGTACTTC	CASSLGYGTGQETQYF
-	TRBV2	12	TRBJ2-3	-	TGTGCCAGCAGTCCGAGAAGGGAGACGCAGTATTTT	CASSPRRETQYF
-	TRBV29-1	12	TRBJ2-5	-	TGCAGCGTTGAGTCAGACCAAGAGACCCAGTACTTC	CSVESDQETQYF
TRBD1	TRBV19	19	TRBJ1-5	once	TGTGCCAGTAGTGAGCCGGGACAGCATACCACTTATAGCAATCAGCCCCAGCATTTT	CASSEPGQHTTYSNQPQHF
TRBD2	TRBV10-3	14	TRBJ2-5	few	TGTGCCATCAGTGAACCGAGACTAGCCAAGACCCAGTACTTC	CAISEPRLAKTQYF
TRBD1	TRBV25-1	15	TRBJ2-7	-	TGTGCCAGCAGTGGGCGGACAGGGTACCCCTACGAGCAGTACTTC	CASSGRTGYPYEQYF
TRBD1	TRBV5-4	15	TRBJ2-1	once	TGTGCCAGCAGCACGGACAGGGCAATGGCAAATGAGCAGTTCTTC	CASSTDRAMANEQFF
-	TRBV7-2	15	TRBJ2-2	-	TGTGCCAGCAGCCCGGGACAAAGAAACACCGGGGAGCTGTTTTTT	CASSPGQRNTGELFF
TRBD2	TRBV7-9	15	TRBJ2-2	-	TGTGCCAGCAGGGGTGGACTAGCTGATACCGGGGAGCTGTTTTTT	CASRGGLADTGELFF
TRBD1	TRBV2	15	TRBJ1-1	-	TGTGCCAGCAGTGGGACAGGGGCTGTGAACACTGAAGCTTTCTTT	CASSGTGAVNTEAFF
TRBD1	TRBV5-1	16	TRBJ2-2	once	TGCGCCAGCAGCCTGAGACAGGGTTTGAACACCGGGGAGCTGTTTTTT	CASSLRQGLNTGELFF
-	TRBV7-9	14	TRBJ2-7	-	TGTGCCGGGGGGCAGACAGGGAAAGCTTACGAGCAGTACTTC	CAGGQTGKAYEQYF
-	TRBV19	14	TRBJ2-7	-	TGTGCCAGTAGTATAGGGGGCAGAACCTACGAGCAGTACTTC	CASSIGGRTYEQYF
TRBD1	TRBV2	15	TRBJ1-5	-	TGTGCCAGCAGAGAGGACAGGGCTGGCAATCAGCCCCAGCATTTT	CASREDRAGNQPQHF
TRBD2	TRBV30	14	TRBJ2-1	once	TGTGCCTGGAGTTCTAGCGGGTTGTACAATGAGCAGTTCTTC	CAWSSSGLYNEQFF
-	TRBV7-9	13	TRBJ1-1	-	TGTGCCAGCAGCCCCCGCGCGGGCTCTGAAGCTTTCTTT	CASSPRAGSEAFF
-	TRBV5-5	16	TRBJ2-3	-	TGTGCCAGCAGCCCGGCGGCTAGCGTTTTCACAGATACGCAGTATTTT	CASSPAASVFTDTQYF
TRBD1	TRBV5-1	15	TRBJ1-4	-	TGCGCCAGCAGCTACACAGGGGCAGCTAATGAAAAACTGTTTTTT	CASSYTGAANEKLFF
TRBD2	TRBV6-1	17	TRBJ2-3	-	TGTGCCAGCAGTGTATCACTTTCTAGCGGGAGCACAGATACGCAGTATTTT	CASSVSLSSGSTDTQYF
TRBD1	TRBV7-8	18	TRBJ1-1	-	TGTGCCAGCAGCTTAGTGGGCAGGGGGCGAGGTGGCAACACTGAAGCTTTCTTT	CASSLVGRGRGGNTEAFF
TRBD1	TRBV7-9	18	TRBJ1-2	-	TGTGCCAGCAGCCCCGCTACGACAGGGGTTACTGTTGGCTATGGCTACACCTTC	CASSPATTGVTVGYGYTF
TRBD1	TRBV6-1	14	TRBJ1-2	-	TGTGCCAGCAGTGTAACGGGACAGTCCTATGGCTACACCTTC	CASSVTGQSYGYTF
TRBD2	TRBV7-9	16	TRBJ2-3	once	TGTGCCAGCAGCTCCAGGGGGACTAGCGACGCGGATACGCAGTATTTT	CASSSRGTSDADTQYF
TRBD1	TRBV27	18	TRBJ1-1	-	TGTGCCAGCAGTTTATTTTTCGGTGAGGGGGACAGGGTAACTGAAGCTTTCTTT	CASSLFFGEGDRVTEAFF
-	TRBV4-1	15	TRBJ2-2	-	TGCGCCAGCAGCCTCCCCCGGAGGAGAACCGGGGAGCTGTTTTTT	CASSLPRRRTGELFF
-	TRBV19	15	TRBJ2-3	-	TGTGCCAGTAGTATAGGCCAGGGAACCTCAAATACGCAGTATTTT	CASSIGQGTSNTQYF